This T cell receptor beta chain was sequenced during a study of cytomegalovirus exposure and HLA in healthy donors. Study conclusions and caveats: In vitro data verified a few CMV-associated chains as specific for CMV antigens. In a later analysis, a missense DCLRE1C variant was linked to TCR beta V- and J-gene trimming. A reported reduction in N-insertions relative to the roughly 710-donor mean was seen in an Asian-associated ancestry cluster in a later analysis.

CDR1 is SGHRS, CDR2 YFSETQ, per germline. The CDR3 has 14 residues. J lost 3 bases, V lost 4 bases, and 5 bases had no gene match. Donors were nominally healthy when sampled, though unrecorded immune exposures were likely. This clone was found a few times. Its matching antigen is unknown. PCR primers comprised 60 Vbeta and 13 Jbeta primers. Assay: immunoSEQ multiplex PCR; the TCRdb copy retains only in-frame clones and omits some. The table records tens of thousands of clones, 70% of them present only once. Material: PBMCs. This TCR was recovered from a woman aged 55-70 years in good health and CMV-seropositive. The gene calls are TRBV5-1 and TRBJ1-1; 8 positions match TRBD1. CDR3 region: CASSGQGGDTEAFF. CDR3 DNA sequence: TGCGCCAGCAGCGGACAGGGAGGGGACACTGAAGCTTTCTTT.